This is a list of T cell receptor beta chains from one sample in a study of CD8+CD57+ T cells in acquired aplastic anemia. MiXCR, applied by TCRdb to the reads, yields one record per CDR3 protein. This sample has about 400,000 distinct CDR3 sequences, with 65% to 80% found just once. Material: sorted CD4+, CD8+, or CD8+CD57+ T cells (not recorded which) from PBMCs. The receptors originated from a human donor in good health, serving as a control. Each CDR3 is given with its conserved first and last residue. A D gene is named only where the DNA matches it firmly. The size field is filled for only some rows; it gives once, few, many or a size class.

>TRBV12-3/TRBV12-4|NA|TRBD1|TRBJ2-1
TGTGCCAGCAGCGCGGACAGGGGCTACAATGAGCAGTTCTTC
CASSADRGYNEQFF
>TRBV5-1|NA|TRBD1|TRBJ2-2
TGTGCCAGCAGCGTTCCGGGCAGGGGGACCGGGGAGCTGTTTTTT
CASSVPGRGTGELFF
>TRBV5-1|NA|NA|TRBJ1-5
TGTGCCAGCAGCCACAAGCTAGGGAACAAGCCCCAGCATTTT
CASSHKLGNKPQHF
>TRBV5-1|NA|NA|TRBJ1-1
TGTGCCAGCAGCTTAAGGCCCGAGGGTGAAGCTTTCTTT
CASSLRPEGEAFF
>TRBV12-3/TRBV12-4|NA|NA|TRBJ2-1
TGTGCCTGCAGTTTGAGGGGGTCGTCCTACAATGAGCAGTTCTTC
CACSLRGSSYNEQFF
>TRBV7-2|NA|TRBD2|TRBJ2-7
TGTGCCAGCAGCTTAGAGCCCGGACTAGCGGGGGTTGATTTC
CASSLEPGLAGVDF
>TRBV20-1|NA|NA|TRBJ1-6
TGCAGTGTGGAGGGTGGCGGGTCACCCCTCCACTTT
CSVEGGGSPLHF
>TRBV7-2|NA|TRBD1|TRBJ1-5
TGTGCCAGCAGCTTACCTTCGACAGGGGAGGCAATCAGTTTT
CASSLPSTGEAISF
>TRBV9|NA|NA|TRBJ1-1
TGTGCCAGTAGTATCGCCTTCCCAGGCGACACTGCGAACACTGAAGCTTTCTTT
CASSIAFPGDTANTEAFF
>TRBV6-5|NA|TRBD1|TRBJ2-5
TGTGCCAGCAAGACGCCAGGGACAGACCAAGAGACCCAGTACTTC
CASKTPGTDQETQYF
>TRBV7-2|NA|NA|TRBJ1-6
TGTGCCACCAGCAGAGAAGCAGGGGTGCCTCCGGGGACGCTCCACTTT
CATSREAGVPPGTLHF
>TRBV19|few|NA|TRBJ1-3
TGTGCCAGTAGTATAAAGCCTTATGGAAACACCATATATTTT
CASSIKPYGNTIYF
>TRBV19|few|NA|TRBJ2-5
TGTGCCAGTAGTATGGGGGCTCAAGAGACCCAGTACTTC
CASSMGAQETQYF
>TRBV7-3|NA|NA|TRBJ2-5
TGTGCCAGCAACCGACCTGGACGGTTCGACGAGCAGTACCAGTACTTC
CASNRPGRFDEQYQYF
>TRBV30|NA|TRBD1|TRBJ1-6
TGTGCCTGGAGTGTACAGGGGACGGCCTCCCTAAGGGATGATTCACCCCTCCACTTT
CAWSVQGTASLRDDSPLHF
>TRBV7-2|many|TRBD2|TRBJ2-1
TGTGCCAGCGGACTACTAGCGGGGGGAAGCTCCTACAATGAGCAGTTCTTC
CASGLLAGGSSYNEQFF
>TRBV7-3|few|NA|TRBJ2-3
TGTGCCAGCAGCCAGCAAAGGAAGGGCGATACGCAGTATTTT
CASSQQRKGDTQYF
>TRBV20-1|NA|TRBD1|TRBJ2-7
TGCAGTGCTCCCAGATCGGACAGGAATTACGAGCAGTACTTC
CSAPRSDRNYEQYF
>TRBV7-2|NA|TRBD1|TRBJ1-2
TGTGCCAGCAGCCGGGACAGGGGGATAGGCTACACCTTC
CASSRDRGIGYTF
>TRBV9|NA|NA|TRBJ1-2
TGTGCCAGCAGCCCAAACAGGACGCACTATGGCTACACCTTC
CASSPNRTHYGYTF
>TRBV12-5|few|NA|TRBJ1-1
TGTGCTAGTGGTTTGGGCAGACCGGGGGTGATGAACACTGAAGCTTTCTTT
CASGLGRPGVMNTEAFF
>TRBV2|NA|TRBD1|TRBJ2-7
TGTGCCAGCAGCGGGGACAGGGGAGCCTACGAGCAGTACTTC
CASSGDRGAYEQYF
>TRBV5-5|NA|NA|TRBJ1-1
TGTGCCAGCATGCAGACGGGGTACACTGAAGCTTTCTTT
CASMQTGYTEAFF
>TRBV11-1|many|TRBD2|TRBJ2-5
TGTGCCAGCAGCTTAGCCGGTAGCGGGGAGACCCAGTACTTC
CASSLAGSGETQYF
>TRBV20-1|many|NA|TRBJ2-7
TGCAGTGCTAGAGATACCTCTGGGACCTACGAGCAGTACTTC
CSARDTSGTYEQYF
>TRBV5-1|NA|NA|TRBJ2-7
TGCGCCAGCAGCAGGGGTGGATCCTATGGCGAGCAGTACTTC
CASSRGGSYGEQYF
>TRBV19|many|NA|TRBJ2-6
TGTGCCAGTAGTATAGGACAGCCCTCTGGGGCCAACGTCCTGACTTTC
CASSIGQPSGANVLTF
>TRBV4-1|NA|NA|TRBJ1-6
TGCGCCAGCAGCCAAGACAGGTCCAGTGATTCACCCCTCCACTTT
CASSQDRSSDSPLHF
>TRBV24-1|NA|TRBD1|TRBJ2-5
TGTGCCACCAGCCCCGGGACAGGCGGCCCGGAGACGCAGTACTTC
CATSPGTGGPETQYF